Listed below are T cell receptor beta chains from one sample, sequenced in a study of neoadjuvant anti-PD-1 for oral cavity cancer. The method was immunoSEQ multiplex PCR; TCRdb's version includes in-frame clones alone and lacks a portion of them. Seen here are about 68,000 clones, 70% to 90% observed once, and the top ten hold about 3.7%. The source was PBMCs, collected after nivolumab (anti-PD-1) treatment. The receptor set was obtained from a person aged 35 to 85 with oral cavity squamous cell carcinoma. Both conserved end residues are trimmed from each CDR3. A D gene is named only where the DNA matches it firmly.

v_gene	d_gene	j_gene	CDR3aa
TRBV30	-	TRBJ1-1	AWGTSPNTEAF
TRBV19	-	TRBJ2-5	ASSSQGGTQY
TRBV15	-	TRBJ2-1	ATSRDIANEQF
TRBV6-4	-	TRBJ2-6	ASSTDHSGANVLT
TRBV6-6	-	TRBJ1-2	ASSWDPQTGGYT
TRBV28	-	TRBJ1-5	ASSPIGPEPQH
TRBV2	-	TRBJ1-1	ASSGGDGTEAF
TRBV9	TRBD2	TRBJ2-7	ASSPQGAGVAYEQY
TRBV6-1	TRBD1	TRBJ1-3	ASSEDRVGGNTIY
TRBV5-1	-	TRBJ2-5	ASSLAGERETQY
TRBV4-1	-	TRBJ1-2	ASSQATGFGGYT
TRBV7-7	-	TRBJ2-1	ASSPLGADEQF
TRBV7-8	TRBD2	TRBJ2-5	ASSLDAGGGETQY
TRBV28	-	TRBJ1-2	ASISTTLSYGYT
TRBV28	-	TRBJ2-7	ASSNLSKGEQY
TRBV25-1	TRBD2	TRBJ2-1	ASSELSGRSSHEQF
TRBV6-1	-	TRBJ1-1	ASRTAEAF
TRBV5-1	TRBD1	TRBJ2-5	ASSPPTGTGQETQY
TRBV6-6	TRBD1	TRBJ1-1	ASSFPGQGLNTEAF
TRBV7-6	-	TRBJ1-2	ASSFDINYGYT
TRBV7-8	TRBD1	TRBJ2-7	ASSPRTGSYEQY
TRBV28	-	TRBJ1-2	ASSLPGYGYT
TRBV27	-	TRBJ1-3	ASKGHLSGNTIY
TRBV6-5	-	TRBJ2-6	ASSYSETSGANVLT
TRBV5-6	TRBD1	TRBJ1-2	ASSSDRDWYGYT
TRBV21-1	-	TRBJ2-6	ASSMLLAGGKNSGANVLT
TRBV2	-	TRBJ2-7	ASQGLRTYYEQY
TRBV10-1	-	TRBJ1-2	ASRGIVVKLYGYT
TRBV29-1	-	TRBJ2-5	SVGSSAAAETQY
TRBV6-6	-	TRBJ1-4	ASSYSPGTNEKLF
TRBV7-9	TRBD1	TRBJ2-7	ASSRQGQGSYEQY
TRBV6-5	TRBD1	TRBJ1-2	ASSYSRQGYGYT
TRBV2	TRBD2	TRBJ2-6	ASSENLAGGPGANVLT
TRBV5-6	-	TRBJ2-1	ASSWGRGSYNEQF
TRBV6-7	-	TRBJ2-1	ARLVIGGEQF
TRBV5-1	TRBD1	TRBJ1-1	ASSTGGGNTEAF
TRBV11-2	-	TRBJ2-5	ASSKQVETQY